This passage covers 5 T cell receptor beta chains from one sample sequenced in a study of shared clonotypes between healthy human individuals. Generated by immunoSEQ multiplex PCR, the TCRdb table keeps only in-frame clones and is missing some. This sample has around 450,000 clones, with roughly 80% found just once. The sequenced sample was PBMCs. The receptors derive from a woman aged 40 to 49 in good health. Some clones in this sample may be carry-over from other donors' samples.

The V call is TRBV5-1, the J call TRBJ2-3, with 7 nucleotides matching TRBD2. Germline CDR1 reads SGHRS; CDR2 reads YFSETQ. The CDR3 is 15 residues long. The ends lost 2 bases at V and 2 bases at J; junction bases unmatched: 5. CDR3: CASSLQSGTTDTQYF. Here the CDR3 DNA reads TGCGCCAGCAGCTTACAGAGCGGGACCACAGATACGCAGTATTTT.

The chain joins TRBV7-9 to TRBJ2-7; 7 bases fit TRBD1. Trimming removed 4 bases from V and 3 bases from J; junction bases left unmatched: 6. This CDR3 has 14 residues. Looked up from germline, CDR1 is SEHNR and CDR2 is FQNEAQ (reference sequence). This CDR3 reads CASSSWQGDYEQYF. The CDR3, as DNA: TGTGCCAGCAGCTCCTGGCAGGGGGACTACGAGCAGTACTTC.

Turning to this clone: Other DNA sequences from this sample encode an identical CDR3 as well. The chain has TRBV30 and TRBJ1-1; D is unresolved. Germline V lookup: CDR1 GTSNPN, CDR2 SVGIG (reference sequence). This CDR3 comprises 14 residues. V was trimmed by 2 bases and J by 1 base, leaving 11 bases between them. The CDR3: CAWSPGLPNTEAFF. The CDR3 coding sequence is TGTGCCTGGAGTCCCGGTTTGCCGAACACTGAAGCTTTCTTT.

The chain has TRBV29-1 and TRBJ1-5; no clear D gene. V was trimmed by 8 bases and J by 12 bases, leaving 11 bases between them. The CDR3 runs 9 residues. Germline assignment: CDR1 SQVTM and CDR2 ANQGSEA. Here the CDR3 DNA reads TGCAGCCCTGCTTCGGGCCAGCATTTT. This gives the protein CSPASGQHF.

The chain combines TRBV30 with TRBJ2-7; 7 bases match TRBD1. Unmatched junction bases numbered 13, after V lost 5 bases and J lost 3 bases. This CDR3 is built from 15 residues. Germline V gene data show CDR1 as GTSNPN and CDR2 as SVGIG (reference sequence). The CDR3, as DNA: TGTGCCTGGGAAAGCCCGGGGCAGGGGGTCTACGAGCAGTACTTC. Translating gives CAWESPGQGVYEQYF.